Listed below are T cell receptor beta chains from one sample, sequenced in a study of spatial heterogeneity in lung cancer. Via MiXCR, TCRdb re-called the 5' RACE reads, giving one row per CDR3 protein. Of 45,000 to 65,000 distinct CDR3 sequences in the sample, roughly 7% are singletons; the top ten hold approximately 2.9%. Sequenced material: PBMCs, taken at surgery. The receptors were sampled from a female donor with early-stage non-small cell lung cancer. Each CDR3 is given with its conserved first and last residue. A D gene is named only where the DNA matches it firmly. A clone size is listed for some rows: how often the clone was seen (once, few, many), or a class if it is expanded.

many	TRBV4-2	14	.	TRBJ1-2	TGTGCCAGCAGCCAAGATACAGCAAACTATGGCTACACCTTC	CASSQDTANYGYTF
many	TRBV2	14	.	TRBJ2-3	TGTGCCAGCAGTGAAGGGCTTTACACAGATACGCAGTATTTT	CASSEGLYTDTQYF
many	TRBV7-3	14	.	TRBJ2-3	TGTGCCAGCAGCGTCGGGACTAGCACAGATACGCAGTATTTT	CASSVGTSTDTQYF
.	TRBV10-3	15	.	TRBJ2-3	TGTGCCATCAGTCCGGGGGGCTCGGCGCCCGGCACGCAGTATTTT	CAISPGGSAPGTQYF
many	TRBV11-2	16	TRBD2	TRBJ2-5	TGTGCCAGCAGCCCCGGGGTAGCGGGGGCTTCAGAGACCCAGTACTTC	CASSPGVAGASETQYF
few	TRBV2	14	.	TRBJ1-1	TGTGCCAGCAGTGAGTTTCAGGAGGGCACTGAAGCTTTCTTT	CASSEFQEGTEAFF
many	TRBV7-2	14	TRBD1	TRBJ1-2	TGTGCCAGCAGCCCCGGGCAGGGGGCATTAGGCTACACCTTC	CASSPGQGALGYTF
.	TRBV20-1	15	.	TRBJ2-1	TGCAGTGCTAGAGCCGCGGAAAGGGTGGACAATGAGCAGTTCTTC	CSARAAERVDNEQFF
.	TRBV6-1	15	.	TRBJ1-4	TGTGCCAGCCTACGTGGGGGCTGGGCTAATGAAAAACTGTTTTTT	CASLRGGWANEKLFF
many	TRBV30	14	.	TRBJ2-2	TGTGCCTGGAGTTTAGGGGTATACACCGGGGAGCTGTTTTTT	CAWSLGVYTGELFF
.	TRBV9	14	TRBD1	TRBJ1-2	TGTGCCAGTACCCGGACAGGTTCTAACTATGGCTACACCTTC	CASTRTGSNYGYTF
many	TRBV11-1	14	.	TRBJ2-7	TGTGCCAGCAGCTCCCAGGTCAGGGGCGACGAGCAGTACTTC	CASSSQVRGDEQYF
.	TRBV18	14	.	TRBJ2-7	TGTGCCAGCTCACCACCGCAACCGTCCTACGAGCAGTACTTC	CASSPPQPSYEQYF
many	TRBV6-5	14	TRBD1	TRBJ2-7	TGTGCCAGCAGATCCGGGACAGGAGACTACGAGCAGTACTTC	CASRSGTGDYEQYF
many	TRBV28	17	TRBD2	TRBJ2-3	TGTGCCAGCAGTTACCTCAGCGGGGCCCTGAGCACAGATACGCAGTATTTT	CASSYLSGALSTDTQYF
.	TRBV20-1	13	.	TRBJ1-5	TGCAGTGCTAGAGTGGACCCAGGCCAGCCCCAGCATTTT	CSARVDPGQPQHF
many	TRBV5-1	15	.	TRBJ1-6	TGCGCCAGCAGCTTGGATGAGGGGCGAAATTCACCCCTCCACTTT	CASSLDEGRNSPLHF
many	TRBV7-9	15	.	TRBJ2-3	TGTGCCAGCAGCTCCCTTGCCGGGGGACCAGATACGCAGTATTTT	CASSSLAGGPDTQYF
many	TRBV7-2	15	.	TRBJ2-1	TGTGCCAGCAGCTTAGAGTTGGCACCCTACAATGAGCAGTTCTTC	CASSLELAPYNEQFF
.	TRBV7-6	16	TRBD1	TRBJ1-4	TGTGCCAGCAGCCCTAGGGCCGGACAGGGGTCTGAAAAACTGTTTTTT	CASSPRAGQGSEKLFF
many	TRBV28	15	.	TRBJ1-4	TGTGCCAGCAGCAACAGGACCATTACTAATGAAAAACTGTTTTTT	CASSNRTITNEKLFF
many	TRBV4-3	14	.	TRBJ1-3	TGCGCCAGCAGCCAAGAGGAGCCTGGAAACACCATATATTTT	CASSQEEPGNTIYF
many	TRBV24-1	18	.	TRBJ2-1	TGTGCCACCAGTGATTTGCCCACTCCGGACGGCTCCTACAATGAGCAGTTCTTC	CATSDLPTPDGSYNEQFF
many	TRBV7-8	11	.	TRBJ2-3	TGTGCCAGCAGCCGGGCAGATACGCAGTATTTT	CASSRADTQYF
many	TRBV7-2	12	.	TRBJ2-7	TGTGCCAGCAGCTTAGCCGGGGCATACCTACACTTC	CASSLAGAYLHF
medium-sized	TRBV29-1	14	TRBD1	TRBJ1-1	TGCAGCGCTGGACAGGGGGCCGGGGACACTGAAGCTTTCTTT	CSAGQGAGDTEAFF
many	TRBV5-6	12	.	TRBJ2-7	TGTGCCAGCATGGGGGCCACCTACGAGCAGTACTTC	CASMGATYEQYF
many	TRBV29-1	13	.	TRBJ2-1	TGCAGCGGAGGCGGGGACTCCTACAATGAGCAGTTCTTC	CSGGGDSYNEQFF
many	TRBV5-1	14	TRBD2	TRBJ2-1	TGCGCCAGCAGGACTAGCGGGACTTACAATGAGCAGTTCTTC	CASRTSGTYNEQFF
many	TRBV6-1	14	.	TRBJ2-2	TGTGCCAGCAGTGAAGGTTGGGCGGCCGGGGAGCTGTTTTTT	CASSEGWAAGELFF
many	TRBV2	12	.	TRBJ2-1	TGTGCCAGCAGCGACCTGTACAATGAGCAGTTCTTC	CASSDLYNEQFF
many	TRBV14	15	.	TRBJ2-6	TGTGCCAGCAGCCAAGACCGTACTGGGGCCAACGTCCTGACTTTC	CASSQDRTGANVLTF
few	TRBV28	15	.	TRBJ1-1	TGTGCCAGCAGTCCCTCACTCGGCCAGCAAACTGAAGCTTTCTTT	CASSPSLGQQTEAFF
many	TRBV28	15	.	TRBJ2-5	TGTGCCAGCACCCCCGGGGCCGAAGTCCAAGAGACCCAGTACTTC	CASTPGAEVQETQYF